This paragraph covers one T cell receptor beta chain sequence. Its antigen is as yet unknown. The record originates from a study of shared clonotypes between healthy human individuals. CD8 cells classed as naive were CD45RO-negative and positively selected for CCR7, excluding terminally differentiated effector memory CD45RA+ cells. V was clipped by 4 bases and J by 2 bases, with 9 bases between them. CDR1 SEHNR and CDR2 FQNEAQ come from the germline V gene (reference sequence). The CDR3 is 13 amino acids. For each subset, genomic DNA was distributed in equal portions over several immunoSEQ plates. Measured with immunoSEQ multiplex PCR; TCRdb has only the in-frame clones, and not every one. Among millions of clones listed, about 93% were seen once. Study conclusions and caveats: Among four donors, about 5% of naive CD4 clonotypes were found in common.

Material: naive CD8+ T cells from PBMCs. This chain joins TRBV7-9 and TRBJ2-7; the D is unclear. The clonotype originates from a man aged 18 to 30 in good health. Some clones in this sample may be carry-over from other donors' samples. The chain's CDR3 is CASSYPQAYEQYF. DNA of the CDR3: TGTGCCAGCAGCTATCCCCAGGCCTACGAGCAGTACTTC.